This T cell receptor (beta chain) emerged from a study of identical twins. General study points: Rather than following the same donors, the conclusions depended on cross-sectional statistical analysis. The models systematically underestimated how much out-of-frame TCR alpha was shared in monozygotic twins. Shared out-of-frame alpha sequences (those common to twins) showed excess low generation probability. Within beta out-of-frame sequences, the excess sharing observed between twins was weaker.

This clonotype was seen a few times. The antigen remains undetermined. TCRdb itself ran the 5' RACE reads through MiXCR, one entry per CDR3 protein. The table records some 500,000 distinct CDR3 sequences, about 14% of them present only once. This sample also belongs to another study, concerning yellow fever vaccine responses in identical twins.

The sequence was collected from a woman aged 18-29 years in good health. Sequenced: CD4+ T cells sorted from blood.

CDR3: CASTWSEMNTEAFF. CDR3 DNA sequence: TGCGCCAGCACATGGAGTGAGATGAACACTGAAGCTTTCTTT. The rearrangement uses TRBV5-1 and TRBJ1-1; unclear D gene. The germline V gene encodes CDR1 SGHRS and CDR2 YFSETQ. The ends were cut back, 6 bases at V and 0 bases at J, with 12 bases in the middle. The CDR3 runs 14 residues.